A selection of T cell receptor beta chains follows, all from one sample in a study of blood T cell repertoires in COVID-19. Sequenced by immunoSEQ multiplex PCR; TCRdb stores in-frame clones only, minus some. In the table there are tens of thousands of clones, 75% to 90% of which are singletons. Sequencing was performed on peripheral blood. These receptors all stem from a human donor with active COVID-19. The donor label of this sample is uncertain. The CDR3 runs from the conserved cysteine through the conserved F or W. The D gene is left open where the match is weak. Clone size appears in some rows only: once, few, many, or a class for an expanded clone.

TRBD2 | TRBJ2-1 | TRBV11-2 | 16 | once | TGTGCCAGCAGCTTAGGGGCGGGAGCGGTGATCGATGAGCAGTTCTTC | CASSLGAGAVIDEQFF
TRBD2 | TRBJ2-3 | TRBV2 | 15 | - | TGTGCCAGCAGTTTACTAGCGGGAAGCACAGATACGCAGTATTTT | CASSLLAGSTDTQYF
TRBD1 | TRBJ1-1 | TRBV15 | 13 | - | TGTGCCACCAGCAGAGAACAGGGGGCTGAAGCTTTCTTT | CATSREQGAEAFF
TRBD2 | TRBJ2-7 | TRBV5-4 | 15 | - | TGTGCCAGCAGCTCCACTAGCGGGTTATCCTACGAGCAGTACTTC | CASSSTSGLSYEQYF
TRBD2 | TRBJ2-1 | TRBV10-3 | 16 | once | TGTGCCATCAGTGAAGCTGTGACTAGCGGTTTAAATGAGCAGTTCTTC | CAISEAVTSGLNEQFF
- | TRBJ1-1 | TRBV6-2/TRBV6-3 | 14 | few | TGTGCCAGCAGTGCGACAGTGATGAACACTGAAGCTTTCTTT | CASSATVMNTEAFF
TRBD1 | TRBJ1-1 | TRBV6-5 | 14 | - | TGTGCCAGCAGGGCCGGGACAGAGAACACTGAAGCTTTCTTT | CASRAGTENTEAFF
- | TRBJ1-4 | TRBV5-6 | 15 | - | TGTGCCAGCAGCTTGGGCCGCTTAGCTAATGAAAAACTGTTTTTT | CASSLGRLANEKLFF
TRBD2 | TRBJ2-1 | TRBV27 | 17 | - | TGTGCCAGCATTGGCAGGGCAGGGACTAGCGGGAGGGATGAGCAGTTCTTC | CASIGRAGTSGRDEQFF
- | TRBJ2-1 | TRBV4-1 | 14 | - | TGCGCCAGCAGCCAAGACAGGACGACTAAACCGCAGTTCTTC | CASSQDRTTKPQFF
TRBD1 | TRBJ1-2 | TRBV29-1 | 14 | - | TGCAGCACCGCCCTGGGACAGGGGAGCTATGGCTACACCTTC | CSTALGQGSYGYTF
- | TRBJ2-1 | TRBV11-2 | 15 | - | TGTGCCAGCAGCCCGGGGGCGGGAGCCTACAATGAGCAGTTCTTC | CASSPGAGAYNEQFF
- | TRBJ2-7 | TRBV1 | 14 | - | TGCACCAGCAAACCGGGACAGGGGGCCTACGAGCAGTACTTC | CTSKPGQGAYEQYF
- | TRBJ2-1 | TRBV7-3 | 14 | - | TGTGCCAGCAGCAGCGGAAGCTCCTACAATGAGCAGTTCTTC | CASSSGSSYNEQFF
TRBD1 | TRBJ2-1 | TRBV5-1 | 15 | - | TGCGCCAGCAGCTTGGCGGGACAGGTGAACAATGAGCAGTTCTTC | CASSLAGQVNNEQFF
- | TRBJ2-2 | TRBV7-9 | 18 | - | TGTGCCAGCAGCTTATTCAGGTTTTTAGCGGTAAACACCGGGGAGCTGTTTTTT | CASSLFRFLAVNTGELFF
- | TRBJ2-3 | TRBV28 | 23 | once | TGTGCCAGCCCGACTGATCGCCAGGCCGCGACTTCTGTCCAGACCAGCGGAACAGATACGCAGTATTTT | CASPTDRQAATSVQTSGTDTQYF
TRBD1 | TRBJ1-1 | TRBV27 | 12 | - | TGTGCCAGCAGTTCCAGGGGGCTTAAAGCTTTCTTT | CASSSRGLKAFF
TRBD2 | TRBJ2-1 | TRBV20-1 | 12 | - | TGCAGTGCTAGTGCGGGAGCCCACGAGCAGTTCTTC | CSASAGAHEQFF
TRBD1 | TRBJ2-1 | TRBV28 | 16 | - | TGTGCCAGCAGTTCCCCCGGGACAGGGATAGGGGATGAGCAGTTCTTC | CASSSPGTGIGDEQFF
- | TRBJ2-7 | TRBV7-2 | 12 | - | TGTGCCAGCAGCTTTCGGGGGTACGAGCAGTACTTC | CASSFRGYEQYF
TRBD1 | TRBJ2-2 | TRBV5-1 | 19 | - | TGCGCCAGCAGTTCCACGACCGGGACAGGGATTTCGAACACCGGGGAGCTGTTTTTT | CASSSTTGTGISNTGELFF
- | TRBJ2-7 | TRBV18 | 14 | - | TGTGCCAGCTCAGGGCAGGGGCCTTCCTACGAGCAGTACTTC | CASSGQGPSYEQYF
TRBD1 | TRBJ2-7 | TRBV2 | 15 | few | TGTGCCAGCAGTCGAACGGGACAGGGCTCCTACGAGCAGTACTTC | CASSRTGQGSYEQYF
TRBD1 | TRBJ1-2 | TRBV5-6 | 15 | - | TGTGCCAGCCAGTCGGGACAGCGTTCCCGTTATGGCTACACCTTC | CASQSGQRSRYGYTF
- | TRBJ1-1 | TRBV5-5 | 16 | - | TGTGCCAGCAGCTTGAGGCGGGGATTAATGAACACTGAAGCTTTCTTT | CASSLRRGLMNTEAFF
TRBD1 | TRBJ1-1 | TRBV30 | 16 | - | TGTGCCTCCCGGGGGACAGGGGGCTCCATGAACACTGAAGCTTTCTTT | CASRGTGGSMNTEAFF
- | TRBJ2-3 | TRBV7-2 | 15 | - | TGTGCCAGCAGCAAGGCCCGGGACACCACAGATACGCAGTATTTT | CASSKARDTTDTQYF
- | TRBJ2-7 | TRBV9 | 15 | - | TGTGCCAGCAGCGTAGCGCCGGGTACGCGCTACGAGCAGTACTTC | CASSVAPGTRYEQYF